This TCR beta chain was documented in a study of T cells after yellow fever vaccination. The germline CDR1 and CDR2 sequences are DFQATT and SNEGSKA (reference sequence). Trimming removed 3 bases at V and 0 bases at J, with 9 bases between. The CDR3 spans 14 residues. On this clonotype: Its antigen is currently unknown.

From the 5' RACE reads, TCRdb called clonotypes with MiXCR, one entry per CDR3 protein. This table has about 550,000 distinct CDR3 sequences, approximately 21% appearing once. General observations from the study: A minor fraction of clonotypes spanned both CD4 and CD8 compartments. Abundant contaminating clonotypes from the bulk population could appear in FACS-sorted repertoires. The booster response re-showed most primary clones: 95% to 96% CD4, more than 70% CD8.

Material: PBMCs, obtained 15 days after the yellow fever booster vaccination. The sequence came from a man aged 25 to 45 who received the YFV17D yellow fever vaccine. V is TRBV20-1 and J is TRBJ2-4, with D unclear. For the CDR3, the DNA is TGCAGTGCTAGGACGGATTTAGCCAAAAACATTCAGTACTTC. As protein: CSARTDLAKNIQYF.